This TCR beta chain was recorded in a study of CD8+ T cells in alopecia areata. Stated treatment: oral pan-JAK inhibitor, 5-10 mg twice daily. PBMC-derived CD4+ and CD8+ T cells were sorted. As the sequencing template, cDNA was produced by extracting RNA and reverse transcribing it. Measured with immunoSEQ multiplex PCR; TCRdb has only the in-frame clones, and not every one. The table includes fewer than 250,000 clones, under 40% detected once. This clone showed up many times. Germline loops: CDR1 KGHSH, CDR2 LQKENI. V lost 6 bases and J lost 4, with 16 bases in between. CDR3 length equals 15 residues. This receptor was identified in a human donor with alopecia areata. J is TRBJ1-3 and V is TRBV18; D gene ambiguous. The material sequenced was CD4+ T cells sorted from blood, taken at week 34, from a patient treated with tofacitinib. In DNA, the CDR3 is TGTGCCAGCTCGCAAGGCACCGGAGCGGGAAACACCATATATTTT. Its translation is CASSQGTGAGNTIYF.